Listed here are 5 T cell receptor beta chains from one sample, sequenced in a study of shared clonotypes between healthy human individuals. Sequencing was performed with immunoSEQ multiplex PCR; in TCRdb, only in-frame clones are kept and a portion is missing. Seen here are about 460,000 clones, around 77% observed once, and the top ten hold 9.5% to 15%. Sequencing was performed on PBMCs. These receptors were taken from a woman aged 40 to 50 in good health. Some clones in this sample may be carry-over from other donors' samples.

The genes are TRBV5-1 and TRBJ2-1; the match to TRBD1 covers 9 bases. After removal of 4 bases from V and 4 bases from J, the junction contained 6 bases not matched to a gene. CDR3 length: 15 residues. Germline CDR1 and CDR2: SGHRS and YFSETQ. CDR3 amino acids: CASSPGTGLYNEQFF. The DNA of the CDR3 is TGCGCCAGCAGCCCGGGGACAGGGCTGTACAATGAGCAGTTCTTC.

The J gene is TRBJ2-3, the V gene TRBV9; no definite D call. Germline V gene sequence: CDR1 SGDLS, CDR2 YYNGEE. The V end was cut by 4 bases, the J end by 8 bases, with 11 bases between. The CDR3 loop spans 12 amino acids. CDR3 nucleotides: TGTGCCAGCAGCTCCATTTTCGGTACGCAGTATTTT. It yields the protein CASSSIFGTQYF.

This rearrangement joins TRBV7-2 to TRBJ2-7, with TRBD2 matching over 11 bases. Per the germline V gene, CDR1 is SGHTA and CDR2 is FQGNSA. V shed 3 bases, J shed 1 base, and the junction held 11 bases outside the gene matches. CDR3 length equals 18 residues. CDR3 sequence: CASSLSSGRGLGSYEQYF. CDR3 nucleotides: TGTGCCAGCAGCTTGAGTAGCGGGAGGGGATTGGGGTCCTACGAGCAGTACTTC.

This clone was detected a few times. The chain uses TRBV19 and TRBJ1-5; D is possibly TRBD1 (6 bases). Germline CDR1 is LNHDA and CDR2 is SQIVND (reference sequence). Trimming removed 4 bases from V and 2 bases from J, with 9 bases in between. The CDR3 is 14 residues long. DNA for the CDR3: TGTGCCAGTAGTAAGGGGGAAGGCAATCAGCCCCAGCATTTT. This translates into CASSKGEGNQPQHF.

A word on this clone: This may stem from a read error, because a much larger clone lies one nucleotide away. The J gene is TRBJ2-7, the V gene TRBV5-6, with TRBD2 matching 8 bases. This CDR3 contains 15 residues. CDR1 and CDR2 (germline): SGHDT, YYEEEE. The CDR3 region has the DNA TGTGTCAGCAGTACGGCGGGGGGCGCAATATACGAGCAGTACTTC. Residues: CVSSTAGGAIYEQYF.